The entry below describes one TCR beta chain. These data are taken from a study of T cell responses to AZD1222 COVID-19 vaccine. Germline CDR1 MNHEY, CDR2 SMNVEV (reference sequence). Losses at the gene ends were 5 bases for V and 10 bases for J; bases not matched to a gene: 4. The CDR3 extends over 14 amino acids. Repertoires were generated with immunoSEQ multiplex PCR, while TCRdb's copy carries only in-frame clones and drops some. The profile shows about 120,000 clones, 75% to 95% of them singletons. The sequence derives from an adult who received the MenACWY meningococcal vaccine as a control. Sequences were derived from peripheral blood, sampled 28 days after the second dose of the MenACWY control vaccine. This sequence joins TRBV27 and TRBJ1-6; 11 nucleotides align to TRBD1. CDR3 in amino acids: CASSPDRGLSPLHF. In DNA form, the CDR3 reads TGTGCCAGCAGTCCGGACAGGGGGCTCTCACCCCTCCACTTT.